These 15 T cell receptor beta chains share one sample of origin, sequenced in a study of OX40 agonist ivuxolimab in advanced cancers. TCRdb's table, derived via immunoSEQ multiplex PCR, lists solely in-frame clones and lacks some. This sample has some 44,000 clones, with approximately 90% found just once. Source: CD4+ or CD8+ T cells sorted from blood, taken in a trial of the OX40 agonist ivuxolimab. The receptors were gathered from an adult with an advanced solid tumor such as melanoma, head and neck, liver or kidney cancer.

This chain joins TRBV5-1 and TRBJ2-3; D is unresolved. The CDR3 runs to 12 residues. CDR1 and CDR2 (germline): SGHRS, YFSETQ. Trimming shortened V by 0 bases and J by 6 bases, and 5 bases separated the two germline ends. CDR3 sequence (DNA): TGCGCCAGCAGCTTGGATAGGGATACGCAGTATTTT. Translated, it gives CASSLDRDTQYF. The full variable domain, its missing parts supplied by reference TRBV5-1 and TRBJ2-3, is KAGVTQTPRYLIKTRGQQVTLSCSPISGHRSVSWYQQTPGQGLQFLFEYFSETQRNKGNFPGRFSGRQFSNSRSEMNVSTLELGDSALYLCASSLDRDTQYFGPGTRLTVL.

The rearrangement uses TRBV19 and TRBJ2-1; 10 bases are a match to TRBD1. The germline CDR1 and CDR2 sequences are LNHDA and SQIVND (reference sequence). Unmatched junction bases numbered 5, after V lost 5 bases and J lost 4 bases. The CDR3 spans 15 residues. The CDR3 region has the DNA TGTGCCAGTAGTGGCCGGGGACAGGGGTACAATGAGCAGTTCTTC. Protein: CASSGRGQGYNEQFF.

The chain recombines TRBV7-3 with TRBJ2-1, with TRBD2 matching over 8 bases. This CDR3 has 18 residues. V dropped 1 base and J dropped 0; count of bases not matched to a gene: 8. CDR1 and CDR2 (germline): SGHTA, FQGTGA. CDR3 in DNA: TGTGCCAGCAGCTTAAACCCAATAGCGGGAACCTCCTACAATGAGCAGTTCTTC. Protein: CASSLNPIAGTSYNEQFF.

The chain has TRBV29-1 and TRBJ1-1, with TRBD1 matching over 8 bases. The CDR3 has 13 amino acids. The germline V gene encodes CDR1 SQVTM and CDR2 ANQGSEA. V was pared by 3 bases and J by 11 bases, with 11 bases of the junction left unmatched. CDR3 nucleotide sequence: TGCAGCGTTGAGAGGCAGGGGGCAGGTGAGGCTTTCTTT. Translation: CSVERQGAGEAFF.

This chain uses TRBV28 with TRBJ2-7; 7 bases are shared with TRBD2. With 7 bases clipped from V and 2 bases from J, the junction kept 8 bases outside the gene matches. The CDR3 is made up of 14 amino acids. Germline V gene sequence: CDR1 MDHEN, CDR2 SYDVKM. The DNA of the CDR3 is TGTGCCAGCAAGTCCCCGGGGGGAGCCTACGAGCAGTACTTC. It yields the protein CASKSPGGAYEQYF.

The J gene is TRBJ2-1, the V gene TRBV5-1, with D possibly TRBD2 on 6 matching bases. This CDR3 has 18 amino acids. Looked up from germline, CDR1 is SGHRS and CDR2 is YFSETQ. V was cut by 2 bases and J by 9 bases, with 27 bases left in between. CDR3 nucleotide sequence: TGCGCCAGCAGCTTTGGCGGGCGGGAAGACGGGGAAAAAGGTGAGCAGTTCTTC. Translating it yields CASSFGGREDGEKGEQFF.

The V gene is TRBV2, the J gene TRBJ2-2; 9 bases agree with TRBD1. The CDR3 runs 14 residues. V was clipped by 7 bases and J by 7 bases; unmatched bases: 7. Germline V gene data show CDR1 as SNHLY and CDR2 as FYNNEI. The CDR3 coding sequence is TGTGCCAGCAAGCAAACAGGGGGCAGCGGGGAGCTGTTTTTT. It encodes CASKQTGGSGELFF.

V usage is TRBV7-9 and J usage is TRBJ2-5, with D unresolved. In germline, CDR1 is SEHNR, CDR2 FQNEAQ (reference sequence). The CDR3 has 15 residues. V lost 3 bases, J lost 0 bases, and 11 bases lay in between. The CDR3 DNA reads TGTGCCAGCAGCTTGGCAGTCTTGTACCAAGAGACCCAGTACTTC. Its protein is CASSLAVLYQETQYF.

The genes are TRBV28 and TRBJ2-7, with 9 bases that match TRBD2. J was trimmed by 5 bases and V by 2 bases; bases with no gene match: 4. CDR1 is MDHEN and CDR2 is SYDVKM in the germline V gene. The CDR3 contains 14 residues. DNA of the CDR3: TGTGCCAGCAGTTTAGGCGGGAGGGCCCACGAGCAGTACTTC. Translating gives CASSLGGRAHEQYF.

The chain is built from TRBV4-1 and TRBJ2-7; no firm D call. Trimming took off 1 base at V and 2 bases at J, with 9 bases between the two ends. Germline V gene data show CDR1 as MGHRA and CDR2 as YSYEKL. This CDR3 is 14 amino acids long. The CDR3 is CASSQGLNPYEQYF. CDR3 DNA: TGCGCCAGCAGCCAAGGCCTTAACCCCTACGAGCAGTACTTC.

This rearrangement joins TRBV5-3 to TRBJ1-5; 8 bases line up with TRBD1. TRBV5-3 is flagged as an ORF with uncertain function. The trim removed 2 bases at V and 1 base at J, leaving 11 bases unmatched. The CDR3 contains 18 residues. The CDR3 loop reads CARSFRPGGRGSNQPQHF. The CDR3 nucleotides are TGTGCCAGAAGCTTCCGACCAGGGGGCAGGGGAAGCAATCAGCCCCAGCATTTT.

The chain couples TRBV28 to TRBJ1-5, with TRBD1 as a possible D gene (6 bases). Between the trimmed V and J ends, which lost 6 bases and 0 bases, there was a span of 12 bases. The germline V gene encodes CDR1 MDHEN and CDR2 SYDVKM. The CDR3 has 15 amino acids. This chain's CDR3 is CASSSAGHSNQPQHF. The CDR3, as DNA: TGTGCCAGCAGCTCCGCGGGACATAGCAATCAGCCCCAGCATTTT.

The sample holds a few counts of this clone. The chain couples TRBV7-9 to TRBJ2-2; TRBD1 matches 7 bases. Trimming took 5 bases from V and 4 from J; bases not matched to a gene: 10. The CDR3 length is 16 residues. Germline CDR1 reads SEHNR; CDR2 reads FQNEAQ (reference sequence). Here the CDR3 reads CASSRQTGLGTGELFF. CDR3 DNA sequence: TGTGCCAGCAGCCGACAGACAGGGCTGGGCACCGGGGAGCTGTTTTTT.

The chain links TRBV10-3 to TRBJ1-1; the D is unclear. The length of the CDR3 is 16 residues. Germline-derived CDR1 and CDR2 are ENHRY and SYGVKD. V lost 4 bases, J lost 10 bases, and 25 bases lay in between. The CDR3 DNA reads as TGTGCCATCAGTGCTTTGGATTCAGGAGGAACGAGCGGAGCTTTCTTT. This translates into CAISALDSGGTSGAFF.

The chain is built from TRBV19 and TRBJ1-4; D possibly corresponds to TRBD1 (6 bases). V was clipped by 5 bases and J by 5 bases, with 15 bases between them. The CDR3 extends over 15 amino acids. Germline CDR1 and CDR2: LNHDA and SQIVND (reference sequence). The CDR3 nucleotides read TGTGCCAGTAGTTCTCCTTGGACAGTCAATGAAAAACTGTTTTTT. It translates to CASSSPWTVNEKLFF.